The clone carrying this T cell receptor beta chain came up many times. The 5'RACE template-switching step produced TCR cDNA and added a universal primer site and UMIs. One entry per CDR3 protein, called by TCRdb with MiXCR from the 5' RACE reads. Counted here are 30,000 to 35,000 distinct CDR3 sequences, approximately 7% occurring once; the ten biggest clones make up approximately 22%. J gave up 4 bases and V 4 bases, and 5 bases lay outside the gene matches. Germline CDR1 is SGHRS and CDR2 is YFSETQ. The length of the CDR3 is 14 residues. These data come from a study of T cells after yellow fever vaccination. Study findings and constraints: Although most clonotypes did not, a small share appeared in both CD4 and CD8 compartments. FACS-sorted repertoires might harbor abundant contaminating clonotypes from the bulk population.

This specimen was PBMCs, either bulk or a sorted T-cell subset (CD4+, CD8+, memory, or dextramer-sorted; not recorded which), taken on the day of the first yellow fever vaccination. The V gene is TRBV5-1, the J gene TRBJ1-1; 9 bases are shared with TRBD1. This clonotype originated in a young man who received the YFV17D yellow fever vaccine. CDR3 residues: CASSITGGGTEAFF. In DNA form, the CDR3 reads TGCGCCAGCAGCATAACAGGGGGCGGCACTGAAGCTTTCTTT. Based on the CDR3 plus reference TRBV5-1 and TRBJ1-1, the full variable domain is KAGVTQTPRYLIKTRGQQVTLSCSPISGHRSVSWYQQTPGQGLQFLFEYFSETQRNKGNFPGRFSGRQFSNSRSEMNVSTLELGDSALYLCASSITGGGTEAFFGQGTRLTVV.